This T cell receptor beta chain was sequenced for a study of TIL therapy for anti-PD-1-resistant metastatic lung cancer. This CDR3 is built from 13 residues. Germline CDR1 SNHLY, CDR2 FYNNEI. V lost 6 bases, J lost 4 bases, and 4 bases stayed unmatched. General study findings and limits: The cohort had more treatment-naive, never-smoker and oncogene-addicted patients than typical. Infused TIL clonotypes partially replaced the baseline blood repertoire, then decayed over months.

A remark on this clone: Antigen specificity is unknown.

As to time point: pre-treatment sample, taken before nivolumab and TIL therapy. The immunoSEQ assay was v3. Libraries were sequenced to around 2 million read pairs (survey) or roughly 4.5-6 million (deep). Measured with immunoSEQ multiplex PCR; TCRdb has only the in-frame clones, and not every one. The repertoire has 18,000 or so clones, under 90% of them found once; the top ten carry over 2%. The chain employs TRBV2 and TRBJ1-1; 8 bases are shared with TRBD1. This TCR derives from a person aged 25-79 years with non-small cell lung cancer. The source material was blood, sampled at baseline. CDR3 coding DNA: TGTGCCAGCAGGGACAGGGAAGGCACTGAAGCTTTCTTT. The encoded protein is CASRDREGTEAFF.